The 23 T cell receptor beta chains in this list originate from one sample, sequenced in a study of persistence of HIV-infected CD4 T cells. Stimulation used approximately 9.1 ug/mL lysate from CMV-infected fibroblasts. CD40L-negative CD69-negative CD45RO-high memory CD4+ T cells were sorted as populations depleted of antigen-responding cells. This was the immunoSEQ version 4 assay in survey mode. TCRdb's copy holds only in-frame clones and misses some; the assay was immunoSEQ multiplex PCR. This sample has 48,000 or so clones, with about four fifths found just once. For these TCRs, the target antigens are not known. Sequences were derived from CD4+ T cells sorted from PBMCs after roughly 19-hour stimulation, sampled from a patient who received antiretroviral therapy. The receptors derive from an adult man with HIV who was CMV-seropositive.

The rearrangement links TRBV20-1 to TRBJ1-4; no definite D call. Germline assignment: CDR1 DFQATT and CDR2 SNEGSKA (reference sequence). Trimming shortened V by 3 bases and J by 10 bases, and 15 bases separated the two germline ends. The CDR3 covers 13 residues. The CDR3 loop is CSASGGAAGKLFF. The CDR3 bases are TGCAGTGCTAGTGGAGGAGCGGCGGGAAAACTGTTTTTT.

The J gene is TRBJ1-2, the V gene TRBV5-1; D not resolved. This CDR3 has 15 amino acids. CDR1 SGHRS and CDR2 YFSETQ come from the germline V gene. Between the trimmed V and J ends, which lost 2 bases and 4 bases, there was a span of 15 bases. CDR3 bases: TGCGCCAGCAGCTTCAACCAGTTAGGGCTCTATGGCTACACCTTC. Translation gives CASSFNQLGLYGYTF.

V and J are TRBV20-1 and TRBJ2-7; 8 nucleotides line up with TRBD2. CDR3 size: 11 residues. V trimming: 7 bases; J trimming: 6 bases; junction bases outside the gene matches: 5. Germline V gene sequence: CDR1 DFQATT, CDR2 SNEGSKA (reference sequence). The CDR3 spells CSGQRESEQYF. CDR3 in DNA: TGCAGTGGCCAGCGGGAGTCCGAGCAGTACTTC.

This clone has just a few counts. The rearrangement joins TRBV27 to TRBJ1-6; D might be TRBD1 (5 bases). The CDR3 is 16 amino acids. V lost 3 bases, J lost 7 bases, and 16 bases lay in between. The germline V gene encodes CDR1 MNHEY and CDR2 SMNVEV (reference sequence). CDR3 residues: CASSLGDGGGNSPLHF. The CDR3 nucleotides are TGTGCCAGCAGTTTGGGCGACGGGGGGGGGAATTCACCCCTCCACTTT.

As DNA, the CDR3 is TGTGCCAGCTTCAATTGGGGGGGCCCAGATACGCAGTATTTT. Translated: CASFNWGGPDTQYF. The genes are TRBV7-9 and TRBJ2-3; TRBD2 might be the D (7 bases). With 8 bases removed from V and 4 bases from J, the gap between germline ends came to 16 bases. The CDR3 covers 14 residues. The germline V gene encodes CDR1 SEHNR and CDR2 FQNEAQ (reference sequence). The full variable domain, in which reference TRBV7-9 and TRBJ2-3 provide the parts outside the CDR3, is DTGVSQNPRHKITKRGQNVTFRCDPISEHNRLYWYRQTLGQGPEFLTYFQNEAQLEKSRLLSDRFSAERPKGSFSTLEIQRTEQGDSAMYLCASFNWGGPDTQYFGPGTRLTVL.

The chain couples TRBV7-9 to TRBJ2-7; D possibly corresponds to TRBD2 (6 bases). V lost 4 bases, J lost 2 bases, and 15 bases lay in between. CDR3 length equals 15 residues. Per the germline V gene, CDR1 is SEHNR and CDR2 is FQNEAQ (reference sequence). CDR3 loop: CASSSPGLSTYEQYF. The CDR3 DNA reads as TGTGCCAGCAGCTCCCCGGGACTGTCTACCTACGAGCAGTACTTC.

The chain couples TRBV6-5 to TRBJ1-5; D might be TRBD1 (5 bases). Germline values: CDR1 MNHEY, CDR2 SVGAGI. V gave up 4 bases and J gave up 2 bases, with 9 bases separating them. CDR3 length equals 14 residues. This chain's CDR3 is CASSFRGGNQPQHF. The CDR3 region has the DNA TGTGCCAGCAGTTTTAGGGGTGGCAATCAGCCCCAGCATTTT.

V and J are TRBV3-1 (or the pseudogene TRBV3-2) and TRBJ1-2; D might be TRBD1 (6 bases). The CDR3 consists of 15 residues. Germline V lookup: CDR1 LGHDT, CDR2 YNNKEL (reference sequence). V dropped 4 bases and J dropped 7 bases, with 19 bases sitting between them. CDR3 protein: CASSPRTVSYGGYTF. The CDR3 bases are TGTGCCAGCAGCCCCCGGACAGTGTCCTATGGTGGCTACACCTTC.

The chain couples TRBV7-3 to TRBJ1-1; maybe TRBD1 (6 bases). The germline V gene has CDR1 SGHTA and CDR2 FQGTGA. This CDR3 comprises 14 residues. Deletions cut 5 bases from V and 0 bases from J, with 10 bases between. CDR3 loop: CASSQDSMNTEAFF. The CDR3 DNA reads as TGTGCCAGCAGCCAGGACAGCATGAACACTGAAGCTTTCTTT.

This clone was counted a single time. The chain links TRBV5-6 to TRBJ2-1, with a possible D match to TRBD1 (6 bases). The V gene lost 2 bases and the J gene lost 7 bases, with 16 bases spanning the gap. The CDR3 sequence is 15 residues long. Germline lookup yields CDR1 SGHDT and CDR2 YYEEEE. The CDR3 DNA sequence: TGTGCCAGCAGCTTATGGACAGTGTGGTTGAATGAGCAGTTCTTC. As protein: CASSLWTVWLNEQFF. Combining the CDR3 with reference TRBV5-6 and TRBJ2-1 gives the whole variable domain DAGVTQSPTHLIKTRGQQVTLRCSPKSGHDTVSWYQQALGQGPQFIFQYYEEEERQRGNFPDRFSGHQFPNYSSELNVNALLLGDSALYLCASSLWTVWLNEQFFGPGTRLTVL.

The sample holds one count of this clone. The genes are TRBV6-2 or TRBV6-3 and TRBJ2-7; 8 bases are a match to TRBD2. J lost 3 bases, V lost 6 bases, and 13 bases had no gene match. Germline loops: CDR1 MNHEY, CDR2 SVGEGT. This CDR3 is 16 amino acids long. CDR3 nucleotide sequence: TGTGCCAGCAGCCGAGGCGTGACTAGCGTAAGCTACGAGCAGTACTTC. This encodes CASSRGVTSVSYEQYF.

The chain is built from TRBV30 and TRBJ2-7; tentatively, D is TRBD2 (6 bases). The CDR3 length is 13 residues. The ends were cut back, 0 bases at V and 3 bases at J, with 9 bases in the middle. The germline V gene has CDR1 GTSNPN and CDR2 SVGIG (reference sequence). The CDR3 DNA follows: TGTGCCTGGAGTGTTGGAGGGATCTACGAGCAGTACTTC. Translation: CAWSVGGIYEQYF.

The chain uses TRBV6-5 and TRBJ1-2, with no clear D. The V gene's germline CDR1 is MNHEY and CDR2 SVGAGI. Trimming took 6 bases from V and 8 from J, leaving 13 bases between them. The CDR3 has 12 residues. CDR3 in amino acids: CASSDGMGGYTF. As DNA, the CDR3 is TGTGCCAGCAGCGACGGTATGGGGGGCTACACCTTC.

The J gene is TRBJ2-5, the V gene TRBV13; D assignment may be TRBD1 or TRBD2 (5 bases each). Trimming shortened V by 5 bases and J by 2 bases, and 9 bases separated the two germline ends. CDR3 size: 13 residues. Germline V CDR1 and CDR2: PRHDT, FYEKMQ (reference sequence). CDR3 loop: CASSRDLQETQYF. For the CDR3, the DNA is TGTGCCAGCAGCAGGGACCTTCAAGAGACCCAGTACTTC.

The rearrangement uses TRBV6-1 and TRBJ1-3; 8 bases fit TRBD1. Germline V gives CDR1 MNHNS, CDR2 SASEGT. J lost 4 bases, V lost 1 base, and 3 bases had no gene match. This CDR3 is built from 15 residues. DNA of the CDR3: TGTGCCAGCAGTGAAGGCAGGGGGCAAGGAAACACCATATATTTT. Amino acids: CASSEGRGQGNTIYF.

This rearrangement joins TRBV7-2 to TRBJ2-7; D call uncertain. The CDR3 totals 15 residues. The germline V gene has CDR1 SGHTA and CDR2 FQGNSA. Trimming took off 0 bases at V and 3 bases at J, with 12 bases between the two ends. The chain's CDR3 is CASSLAGSAGYEQYF. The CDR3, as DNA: TGTGCCAGCAGCTTAGCAGGATCGGCAGGCTACGAGCAGTACTTC.

The CDR3 reads CASSLEAGGQDTQYF. The CDR3 nucleotides are TGTGCCAGCAGCTTAGAGGCGGGAGGCCAGGATACGCAGTATTTT. The chain combines TRBV11-3 with TRBJ2-3; 8 bases fit TRBD2. Germline-derived CDR1 and CDR2 are SGHNT and YENEEA. The CDR3 is 15 residues long. V was clipped by 0 bases and J by 6 bases; unmatched bases: 5.

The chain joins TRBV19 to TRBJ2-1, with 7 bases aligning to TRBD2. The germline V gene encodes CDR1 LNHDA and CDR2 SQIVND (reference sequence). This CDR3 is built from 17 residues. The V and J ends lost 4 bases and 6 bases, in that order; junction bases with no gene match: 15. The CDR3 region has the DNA TGTGCCAGTAGTAACCCCGGTTTACTAGCGTGGGGCAATGAGCAGTTCTTC. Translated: CASSNPGLLAWGNEQFF. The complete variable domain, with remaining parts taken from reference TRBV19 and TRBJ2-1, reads DGGITQSPKYLFRKEGQNVTLSCEQNLNHDAMYWYRQDPGQGLRLIYYSQIVNDFQKGDIAEGYSVSREKKESFPLTVTSAQKNPTAFYLCASSNPGLLAWGNEQFFGPGTRLTVL.

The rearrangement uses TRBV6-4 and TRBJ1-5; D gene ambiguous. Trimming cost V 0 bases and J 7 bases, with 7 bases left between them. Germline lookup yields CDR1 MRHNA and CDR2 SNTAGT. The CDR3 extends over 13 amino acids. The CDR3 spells CASSDSVGQPQHF. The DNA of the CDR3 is TGTGCCAGCAGTGACTCTGTAGGGCAGCCCCAGCATTTT.

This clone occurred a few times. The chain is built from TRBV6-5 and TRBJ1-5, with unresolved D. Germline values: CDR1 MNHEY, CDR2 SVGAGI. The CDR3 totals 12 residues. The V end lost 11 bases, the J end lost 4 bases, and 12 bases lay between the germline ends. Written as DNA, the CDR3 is TGTGCCTCCCGGTCGGGGAATCAGCCCCAGCATTTT. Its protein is CASRSGNQPQHF.

CDR3 loop: CASRSIGIEGIQYF. The CDR3 DNA reads as TGTGCCAGCAGATCTATTGGAATAGAGGGCATTCAGTACTTC. The gene calls are TRBV5-5 and TRBJ2-4, with D tentatively TRBD2 (5 bases). This CDR3 contains 14 residues. Trimming left V 5 bases short and J 9 bases short, with 18 bases between. Germline V gene sequence: CDR1 SGHKS, CDR2 YYEKEE (reference sequence). Filled out from reference TRBV5-5 and TRBJ2-4, the complete variable domain reads DAGVTQSPTHLIKTRGQQVTLRCSPISGHKSVSWYQQVLGQGPQFIFQYYEKEERGRGNFPDRFSARQFPNYSSELNVNALLLGDSALYLCASRSIGIEGIQYFGAGTRLSVL.

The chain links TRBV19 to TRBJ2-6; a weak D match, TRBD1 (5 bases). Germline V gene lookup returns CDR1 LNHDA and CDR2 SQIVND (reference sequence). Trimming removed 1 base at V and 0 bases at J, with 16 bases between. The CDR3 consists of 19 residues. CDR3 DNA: TGTGCCAGTAGTATAGCGACGCCTAACAGGCGCTCTGGGGCCAACGTCCTGACTTTC. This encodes CASSIATPNRRSGANVLTF.

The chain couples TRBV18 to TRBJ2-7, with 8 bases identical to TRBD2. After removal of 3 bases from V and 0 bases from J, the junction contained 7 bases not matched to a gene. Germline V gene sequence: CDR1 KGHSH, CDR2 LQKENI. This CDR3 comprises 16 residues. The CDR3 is CASSPALAGSSYEQYF. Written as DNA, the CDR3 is TGTGCCAGCTCACCTGCCTTAGCGGGATCCTCCTACGAGCAGTACTTC.